This T cell receptor (beta chain) was captured by sequencing in a study of blood T cells in healthy people across ages. Findings of the study overall: Changes seen in expanded clonotypes were possibly confounded by donor CMV status left unknown.

Germline-derived CDR1 and CDR2 are SQVTM and ANQGSEA. The CDR3 totals 13 residues. For the second PCR, which ran for 7 to 11 cycles, a sample-barcoded 5' primer and a J-beta primer mix were used. TCRdb re-derived calls from the 5' RACE reads in MiXCR, one entry per CDR3 protein. The data contain hundreds of thousands of distinct CDR3 sequences, about 51% of them singletons. As for this clonotype: Its antigen is currently unknown.

This clonotype originated in a woman older than 75 in good health. The rearrangement links TRBV29-1 to TRBJ2-1; TRBD2 matches 8 bases. The sequenced sample consisted of blood. The DNA of the CDR3 is TGCAGTGCCGGGACTAGTTCTTCCAATGAGCAGTTCTTC. Protein sequence: CSAGTSSSNEQFF.